Below are 32 T cell receptor beta chains sequenced from a single sample in a study of blood T cells in healthy people across ages. Alongside a J-beta primer mix, a sample-barcoded 5' primer served in a second PCR lasting roughly 6 to 11 cycles. Via MiXCR, TCRdb re-called the 5' RACE reads, giving one row per CDR3 protein. In the table there are fewer than 2 million distinct CDR3 sequences, more than 35% of which are singletons. The sample was blood. The receptors derive from a human donor in good health.

The V call is TRBV7-9, the J call TRBJ2-3; D is uncertain. The ends were cut back, 6 bases at V and 1 base at J, with 17 bases in the middle. This CDR3 comprises 16 residues. Germline V gene data show CDR1 as SEHNR and CDR2 as FQNEAQ (reference sequence). The CDR3 region has the DNA TGTGCCAGCAGATCCCAGTGGGGAATCGGCACAGATACGCAGTATTTT. It is translated as CASRSQWGIGTDTQYF. Full variable domain (rest looked up from reference TRBV7-9 and TRBJ2-3): DTGVSQNPRHKITKRGQNVTFRCDPISEHNRLYWYRQTLGQGPEFLTYFQNEAQLEKSRLLSDRFSAERPKGSFSTLEIQRTEQGDSAMYLCASRSQWGIGTDTQYFGPGTRLTVL.

The V and J genes are TRBV6-1 and TRBJ1-6; D not certain. Trimming shortened V by 9 bases and J by 7 bases, and 16 bases separated the two germline ends. Looked up from germline, CDR1 is MNHNS and CDR2 is SASEGT. This CDR3 comprises 14 residues. The CDR3 is CASGRINGNSPLHF. CDR3 nucleotides: TGTGCCAGTGGACGGATAAATGGGAATTCACCCCTCCACTTT.

The CDR3 DNA sequence: TGTGCCAGCTCCTATGCCAGTCCTTCACCCCTCCACTTT. This encodes CASSYASPSPLHF. V usage is TRBV28 and J usage is TRBJ1-6, with D unresolved. CDR3 length: 13 residues. V lost 8 bases and J 9 bases, leaving 14 bases between the germline ends. Germline values: CDR1 MDHEN, CDR2 SYDVKM.

This clonotype was observed a handful of times. The V call is TRBV29-1, the J call TRBJ2-3; D is tentatively TRBD1 or TRBD2 (5 bases each). The germline V gene has CDR1 SQVTM and CDR2 ANQGSEA. V dropped 6 bases and J dropped 0 bases, with 7 bases sitting between them. This CDR3 spans 12 amino acids. This CDR3 reads CSVGDSTDTQYF. CDR3 in DNA: TGCAGCGTAGGGGACAGCACAGATACGCAGTATTTT.

CDR3 nucleotides: TGTGCCAGCAGTTTCTCATCCGGGACTAGACCAGGGGACACTGAAGCTTTCTTT. Its protein is CASSFSSGTRPGDTEAFF. The J gene is TRBJ1-1, the V gene TRBV12-3 or TRBV12-4; maybe TRBD1 (6 bases). This CDR3 region has 18 residues. The V end was cut by 3 bases, the J end by 3 bases, with 23 bases between.

The J gene is TRBJ1-1, the V gene TRBV12-3 or TRBV12-4; a possible D gene is TRBD1 (6 bases). V shed 10 bases and J shed 4 bases, with 16 bases lying between them. This CDR3 contains 13 residues. The CDR3 loop is CATKGGEGTEAFF. The CDR3 nucleotides read TGTGCCACAAAGGGGGGGGAGGGCACTGAAGCTTTCTTT.

This clonotype was observed a few times. J is TRBJ2-2 and V is TRBV6-2 or TRBV6-3, with D tentatively TRBD1 (5 bases). Deletions cut 5 bases from V and 6 bases from J, with 16 bases between. Looked up from germline, CDR1 is MNHEY and CDR2 is SVGEGT. There are 15 residues in the CDR3. As DNA, the CDR3 is TGTGCCAGCAGTCCCAATAGGGGCAATCCCGGGGAGCTGTTTTTT. This encodes CASSPNRGNPGELFF.

This clonotype was counted at least ten times. V and J are TRBV4-2 and TRBJ2-3; D remains ambiguous. CDR1 is LGHNA and CDR2 is YNFKEQ in the germline V gene. Trimming took off 3 bases at V and 2 bases at J, with 3 bases between the two ends. The length of the CDR3 is 12 residues. The CDR3 sequence: CASSHYTDTQYF. The CDR3 bases are TGTGCCAGCAGCCATTACACAGATACGCAGTATTTT.

The J gene is TRBJ2-7, the V gene TRBV10-3; 14 bases line up with TRBD2. V lost 6 bases and J lost 7; bases outside the gene matches: 5. The CDR3 totals 14 residues. Germline lookup yields CDR1 ENHRY and CDR2 SYGVKD. The DNA of the CDR3 is TGTGCCATCAGAGGGACTAGCGGGGGAGGTGAGCAGTACTTC. Encoded protein: CAIRGTSGGGEQYF.

This clonotype was detected a few times. The chain is built from TRBV28 and TRBJ1-4; D is unresolved. This CDR3 is built from 16 residues. Trimming cost V 4 bases and J 0 bases, with 12 bases left between them. CDR1 MDHEN and CDR2 SYDVKM come from the germline V gene. The DNA for the CDR3 is TGTGCCAGCAGTTCGAGCTGGGGTGCAACTAATGAAAAACTGTTTTTT. Translating it yields CASSSSWGATNEKLFF.

The chain recombines TRBV25-1 with TRBJ2-5, with TRBD1 matching 9 bases. With 7 bases clipped from V and 5 bases from J, the junction kept 14 bases outside the gene matches. Germline V lookup: CDR1 MGHDK, CDR2 SYGVNS. The CDR3 spans 16 residues. CDR3 region: CASTTWTGVVTETQYF. CDR3 nucleotides: TGTGCCAGCACCACATGGACAGGGGTGGTGACGGAGACCCAGTACTTC.

As to this clonotype: This may be a read error: a much more frequent sequence differs by one nucleotide. This rearrangement joins TRBV7-2 to TRBJ1-5; a possible D gene is TRBD1 (5 bases). The CDR3 contains 14 residues. Germline V gives CDR1 SGHTA, CDR2 FQGNSA. The CDR3, as DNA: TGTGCCAGCAGCCCACGAAGGGGTAATCAGCCCCGGCATTTT. Encoded protein: CASSPRRGNQPRHF.

The genes are TRBV11-1 and TRBJ2-1; D may be TRBD1 or TRBD2 (6 bases each). The V gene lost 5 bases and the J gene lost 11 bases, with 16 bases spanning the gap. Per germline, CDR1 SGHAT and CDR2 FQDESV (reference sequence). The CDR3 is 13 amino acids. CDR3 amino acids: CASSRLGGSQQFF. CDR3 DNA sequence: TGTGCCAGCAGCCGTCTGGGGGGCTCCCAGCAGTTCTTC.

This clonotype has only a few counts. The chain combines TRBV3-1 with TRBJ2-7; 11 bases agree with TRBD2. The J call may be wrong; the DNA end is better matched by TRBJ2-1. CDR1 is LGHDT and CDR2 is YNNKEL in the germline V gene (reference sequence). CDR3 length: 15 amino acids. The CDR3 region has the DNA TGTGCCAGCAGCCAAGGCCTAGCGGGGGGAATTGAGCAGTTCTTC. This translates into CASSQGLAGGIEQFF.

This clonotype was detected a few times. The chain couples TRBV7-9 to TRBJ1-2, with a possible D match to TRBD1 (5 bases). Germline CDR1 SEHNR, CDR2 FQNEAQ (reference sequence). Trimming removed 1 base at V and 6 bases at J, with 15 bases between. The CDR3 sequence is 15 residues long. The DNA of the CDR3 is TGTGCCAGCAGCTTAGAGGGGACCCCTGTAGATGGCTACACCTTC. Translated, it gives CASSLEGTPVDGYTF.

In its sample, this clonotype was seen a few times. This chain connects TRBV7-2 to TRBJ2-5, with 8 bases that match TRBD2. This CDR3 is built from 16 residues. CDR1 and CDR2 (germline): SGHTA, FQGNSA. Losses at the gene ends were 5 bases for V and 2 bases for J; bases not matched to a gene: 10. The CDR3 here is CASSDLVSGGQETQYF. CDR3 DNA sequence: TGTGCCAGCAGCGACCTTGTATCGGGGGGGCAAGAGACCCAGTACTTC. The full variable domain, with the rest looked up from reference TRBV7-2 and TRBJ2-5, is GAGVSQSPSNKVTEKGKDVELRCDPISGHTALYWYRQSLGQGLEFLIYFQGNSAPDKSGLPSDRFSAERTGGSVSTLTIQRTQQEDSAVYLCASSDLVSGGQETQYFGPGTRLLVL.

The V and J genes are TRBV7-2 and TRBJ2-7; D gene unclear. The CDR3 has 15 residues. Trimming pared 3 bases from V and 4 bases from J, leaving 16 bases between. Germline CDR1 SGHTA, CDR2 FQGNSA. The CDR3 reads CASSFWDSNPYEQYF. The CDR3, as DNA: TGTGCCAGCAGCTTCTGGGATTCGAATCCTTACGAGCAGTACTTC.

This rearrangement joins TRBV7-2 to TRBJ2-5; D remains unclear. V shed 5 bases and J shed 5 bases, with 12 bases lying between them. The CDR3 consists of 13 residues. Germline V gene sequence: CDR1 SGHTA, CDR2 FQGNSA. The CDR3 DNA sequence: TGTGCCAGCAGCAGGCTTTTCTGGGAGACCCAGTACTTC. Translation gives CASSRLFWETQYF.

This clonotype was found a few times. The chain couples TRBV29-1 to TRBJ1-1; the D is unclear. Germline lookup yields CDR1 SQVTM and CDR2 ANQGSEA. V was cut by 1 base and J by 3 bases, with 3 bases left in between. The CDR3 has 11 amino acids. CDR3 region: CSVEADTEAFF. The DNA for the CDR3 is TGCAGCGTTGAAGCTGACACTGAAGCTTTCTTT. The whole variable domain, remainder taken from reference TRBV29-1 and TRBJ1-1, is SAVISQKPSRDICQRGTSLTIQCQVDSQVTMMFWYRQQPGQSLTLIATANQGSEATYESGFVIDKFPISRPNLTFSTLTVSNMSPEDSSIYLCSVEADTEAFFGQGTRLTVV.

The chain links TRBV29-1 to TRBJ2-4; 11 bases fit TRBD1. The CDR3 is made up of 15 amino acids. CDR1 and CDR2 (germline): SQVTM, ANQGSEA. Trimming removed 7 bases from V and 9 bases from J; junction bases left unmatched: 14. The CDR3 DNA reads as TGCAGCGCTGGGGGACAGGGGGGCCCTGGAGCCATTCAGTACTTC. Its translation is CSAGGQGGPGAIQYF.

This clonotype was observed a handful of times. This chain joins TRBV20-1 and TRBJ1-5, with 7 bases matching TRBD1. Looked up from germline, CDR1 is DFQATT and CDR2 is SNEGSKA (reference sequence). The CDR3 length is 12 residues. The J segment lost 10 bases and the V segment lost 3 bases, leaving 6 bases of the junction unmatched. The DNA of the CDR3 is TGCAGTGCTAGGCTCAGACAGGGACCCCAGCATTTT. Protein: CSARLRQGPQHF.

The chain uses TRBV19 and TRBJ1-1; unclear D gene. Germline V gene sequence: CDR1 LNHDA, CDR2 SQIVND (reference sequence). The CDR3 spans 14 residues. V was shortened by 1 base and J by 0 bases, with 6 bases between the two germline ends. For the CDR3, the DNA is TGTGCCAGTAGTATAGTCACCATGAACACTGAAGCTTTCTTT. This encodes CASSIVTMNTEAFF.

As concerns this clonotype: Mismatch with germline at one junction end may stem from a read error. This sequence joins TRBV4-3 and TRBJ2-1; no clear D gene. Germline CDR1 reads LGHNA; CDR2 reads YSLEER. There are 16 residues in the CDR3. The CDR3 reads CVSSQVLMASRNEQFF. CDR3 nucleotide sequence: TGCGTCAGCAGCCAAGTACTAATGGCGAGCAGGAATGAGCAGTTCTTC.

The chain couples TRBV11-1 to TRBJ2-3; 8 bases match TRBD1. Germline V gives CDR1 SGHAT, CDR2 FQDESV (reference sequence). J gave up 2 bases and V 7 bases, and 11 bases lay outside the gene matches. The CDR3 length is 16 residues. CDR3 coding DNA: TGTGCCAGCATCCCCGCCGGACAGGGATCCACAGATACGCAGTATTTT. Amino acid sequence: CASIPAGQGSTDTQYF.

The chain joins TRBV7-2 to TRBJ2-5; D is uncertain. Per germline, CDR1 SGHTA and CDR2 FQGNSA. Trimming removed 1 base at V and 5 bases at J, with 11 bases between. The CDR3 has 14 amino acids. Here the CDR3 DNA reads TGTGCCAGCAGCTTAGGGTCCGGGTCGGAGACCCAGTACTTC. Its translation: CASSLGSGSETQYF.

In the case of this clonotype: Being one base from a much bigger clone, this may be a read error. The chain employs TRBV4-3 and TRBJ2-2; 10 bases match TRBD2. The CDR3 is made up of 16 amino acids. Germline V gene lookup returns CDR1 LGHNA and CDR2 YSLEER. V dropped 2 bases and J dropped 6; count of bases not matched to a gene: 6. The CDR3 DNA sequence: TGCGCCAGCAGCCAAAATCTAGCGGGGGACGCCGGGGAGCTGTTTTTT. It encodes CASSQNLAGDAGELFF.

V and J are TRBV4-1 and TRBJ1-4; no firm D call. Trimming took 4 bases from V and 6 from J, leaving 15 bases between them. CDR1 is MGHRA and CDR2 is YSYEKL in the germline V gene. The CDR3 extends over 15 amino acids. The CDR3 DNA reads TGCGCCAGCAGCCGATTAAGACCGGGGTATGAAAAACTGTTTTTT. The encoded protein is CASSRLRPGYEKLFF.

In the case of this clonotype: One end of the junction is discordant with germline, which a read error may explain. V gene TRBV7-2 combines with J gene TRBJ2-5; 10 bases are a match to TRBD2. This CDR3 spans 17 amino acids. CDR1 is SGHTA, CDR2 FQGNSA, per germline. CDR3: CASGLGLKRGGGETQYF. The CDR3 nucleotides are TGTGCCAGCGGCTTAGGGCTCAAGCGGGGGGGCGGAGAGACCCAGTACTTC.

The CDR3: CAWSKSPAYEQYF. CDR3 nucleotide sequence: TGTGCCTGGAGTAAGTCCCCCGCCTACGAGCAGTACTTC. The chain links TRBV30 to TRBJ2-7, with D hard to call. The ends were cut back, 2 bases at V and 2 bases at J, with 10 bases in the middle. The CDR3 covers 13 residues. Germline CDR1 GTSNPN, CDR2 SVGIG (reference sequence).

The chain carries TRBV20-1 and TRBJ1-2, with D maybe TRBD1 (6 bases). CDR1 is DFQATT, CDR2 SNEGSKA, per germline (reference sequence). The CDR3 extends over 14 amino acids. V was trimmed by 5 bases and J by 4 bases, leaving 17 bases between them. CDR3 DNA sequence: TGCAGTGCTTCCCGGGACATTCGCCTCTATGGCTACACCTTC. Protein product: CSASRDIRLYGYTF.

The gene calls are TRBV4-3 and TRBJ2-2; weak D call: TRBD2 (5 bases). The CDR3 runs to 16 residues. CDR1 is LGHNA and CDR2 is YSLEER in the germline V gene. The germline V and J ends were trimmed by 1 base and 5 bases, with 14 bases remaining between them. The CDR3 nucleotides read TGCGCCAGCAGCCAAGCCCTACGAGGGAAAACCGGGGAGCTGTTTTTT. This encodes CASSQALRGKTGELFF.

The genes are TRBV7-2 and TRBJ2-2; unclear D gene. Trimming left V 3 bases short and J 1 base short, with 9 bases between. This CDR3 comprises 15 residues. The germline V gene has CDR1 SGHTA and CDR2 FQGNSA. In nucleotides, the CDR3 is TGTGCCAGCAGCTTTACTACTCTGAACACCGGGGAGCTGTTTTTT. Translated: CASSFTTLNTGELFF.